There are a few counts of the clone carrying this TCR beta chain. What it binds is unknown. Single viable CD3+CD4+CD8-CD45RO+ cells were sorted as the memory CD4+ T cells. CMV serostatus came from serum IgG against pp150, pp28, p38, p52. Total CD4+ T cells were enriched by CD4 positive selection. Germline V gene data show CDR1 as ENHRY and CDR2 as SYGVKD. CDR3 length: 16 amino acids. Unmatched junction bases numbered 10, after V lost 8 bases and J lost 1 base. These data are taken from a study of memory CD4+ T cells and cytomegalovirus serostatus. Overall study results and limits: The CMV-associated TCR signature appears largely within the CD4+ memory repertoire. Each of 60 to 80 CMV-associated TCRbeta sequences occurred in one to five individuals.

This table comes from immunoSEQ multiplex PCR, and its TCRdb copy is limited to in-frame clones, with some not included. Of approximately 41,000 clones listed, about three quarters were seen once; the top ten hold nearly 6.5%. This TCR was recovered from an adult in good health and CMV-seronegative. The chain uses TRBV10-3 and TRBJ2-3, with TRBD2 matching over 9 bases. Sequences were obtained from memory CD4+ T cells from blood. Here the CDR3 DNA reads TGTGCCATCGGGCAAGGGCTAGCGGGACGCACAGATACGCAGTATTTT. It yields the protein CAIGQGLAGRTDTQYF.